The entry below gives a single TCR beta chain sequence along with its context. Its cognate antigen is unknown. Reverse transcribed after extraction, RNA yielded cDNA as the sequencing template. TCRdb keeps only in-frame clones here, not all; method: immunoSEQ multiplex PCR. The sample carries approximately 98,000 clones, under 65% recorded once. This sample is drawn from a study of CD8+ T cells in alopecia areata. Study outcomes and limitations: In lesional scalp, particularly from alopecia totalis/universalis, clonality was higher than in normal scalp. Compared with mice, patients displayed less clear TCR sharing, possibly for HLA-related reasons.

This CDR3 spans 14 amino acids. Deletions cut 1 base from V and 2 bases from J, with 9 bases between. The germline gives CDR1 SEHNR, CDR2 FQNEAQ (reference sequence). Researchers took lesional scalp punch biopsies and peripheral blood from people who were alopecia areata patients. The sample comprised NKG2D-low CD8+ T cells sorted from blood. V gene TRBV7-9 combines with J gene TRBJ2-7; D is undetermined. The receptor comes from a human donor with alopecia areata. Written as DNA, the CDR3 is TGTGCCAGCAGCTTAGGAAACAGCCCCTACGAGCAGTACTTC. Translation: CASSLGNSPYEQYF.